A single T cell receptor (beta chain) is shown here with its context. Assay used: immunoSEQ multiplex PCR; TCRdb lists only in-frame clones, some missing. The sample has approximately 80,000 clones, about 89% seen once. This specimen belongs to a study of technical replicates of blood from a handful of donors. The specimen sequenced was T cells isolated from PBMCs. The clonotype comes from a human donor in good health.

Here the CDR3 reads CSVPGQGGTEAFF. CDR3 coding DNA: TGCAGCGTGCCGGGACAGGGAGGCACTGAAGCTTTCTTT. The chain carries TRBV29-1 and TRBJ1-1, with 9 bases that match TRBD1. The CDR3 runs to 13 residues. V was pared by 6 bases and J by 4 bases, with 6 bases of the junction left unmatched. CDR1 and CDR2 from the germline V gene are SQVTM and ANQGSEA.